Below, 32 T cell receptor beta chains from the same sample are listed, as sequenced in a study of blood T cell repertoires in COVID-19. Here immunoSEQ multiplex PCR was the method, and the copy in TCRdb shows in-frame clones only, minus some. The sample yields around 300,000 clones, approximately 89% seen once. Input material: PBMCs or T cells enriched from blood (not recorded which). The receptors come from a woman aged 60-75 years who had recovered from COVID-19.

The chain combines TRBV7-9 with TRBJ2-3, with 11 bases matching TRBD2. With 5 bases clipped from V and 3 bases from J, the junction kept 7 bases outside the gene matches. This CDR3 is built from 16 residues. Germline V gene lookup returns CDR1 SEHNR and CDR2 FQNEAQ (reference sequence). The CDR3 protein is CASSPTGTSGTDTQYF. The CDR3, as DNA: TGTGCCAGCAGCCCGACTGGGACTAGCGGTACAGATACGCAGTATTTT.

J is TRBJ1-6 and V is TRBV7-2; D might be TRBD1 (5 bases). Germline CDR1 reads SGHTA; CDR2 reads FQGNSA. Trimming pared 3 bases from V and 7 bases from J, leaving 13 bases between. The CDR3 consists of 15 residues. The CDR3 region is CASSLGTDYNSPLHF. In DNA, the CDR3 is TGTGCCAGCAGCTTGGGGACTGACTACAATTCACCCCTCCACTTT.

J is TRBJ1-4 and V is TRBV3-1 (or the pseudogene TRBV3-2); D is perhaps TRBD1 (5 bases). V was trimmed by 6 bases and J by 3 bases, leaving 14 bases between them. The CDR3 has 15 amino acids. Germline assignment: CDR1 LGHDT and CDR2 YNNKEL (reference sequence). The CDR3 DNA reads TGTGCCAGCAGTGTGAGGGGACTGGCTAATGAAAAACTGTTTTTT. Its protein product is CASSVRGLANEKLFF.

The DNA of the CDR3 is TGTGCCAGCAGCTTCGACAGGAACACTGAAGCTTTCTTT. This gives the protein CASSFDRNTEAFF. The rearrangement uses TRBV11-3 and TRBJ1-1; D is possibly TRBD1 (5 bases). CDR3 length: 13 amino acids. Trimming left V 3 bases short and J 1 base short, with 6 bases between. Germline V lookup: CDR1 SGHNT, CDR2 YENEEA.

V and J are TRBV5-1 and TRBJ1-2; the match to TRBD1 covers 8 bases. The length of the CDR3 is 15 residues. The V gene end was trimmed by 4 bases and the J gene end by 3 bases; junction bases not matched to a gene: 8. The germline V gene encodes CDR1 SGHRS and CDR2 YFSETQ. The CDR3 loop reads CASSLRTGLDYGYTF. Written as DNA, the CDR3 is TGCGCCAGCAGCCTCCGGACAGGGCTAGACTATGGCTACACCTTC.

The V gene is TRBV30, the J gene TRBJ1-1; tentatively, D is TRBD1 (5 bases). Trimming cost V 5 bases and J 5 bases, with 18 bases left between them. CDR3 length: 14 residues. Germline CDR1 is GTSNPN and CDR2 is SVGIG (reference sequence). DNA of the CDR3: TGTGCCTGGCGACCCACCCAGGGAGGAACTGAAGCTTTCTTT. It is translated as CAWRPTQGGTEAFF.

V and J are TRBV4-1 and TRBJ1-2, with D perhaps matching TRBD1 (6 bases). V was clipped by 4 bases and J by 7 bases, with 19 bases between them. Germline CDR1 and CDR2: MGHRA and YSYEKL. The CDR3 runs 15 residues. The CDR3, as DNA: TGCGCCAGCAGCCTCGGCCCAGGGGAGTCACCTGGCTACACCTTC. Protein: CASSLGPGESPGYTF.

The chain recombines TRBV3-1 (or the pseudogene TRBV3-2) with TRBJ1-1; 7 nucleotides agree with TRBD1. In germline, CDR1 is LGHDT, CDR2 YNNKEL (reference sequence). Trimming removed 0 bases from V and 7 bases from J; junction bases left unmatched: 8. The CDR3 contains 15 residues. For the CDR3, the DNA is TGTGCCAGCAGCCAAGAAGATATAGGGGGCAATGAAGCTTTCTTT. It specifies CASSQEDIGGNEAFF.

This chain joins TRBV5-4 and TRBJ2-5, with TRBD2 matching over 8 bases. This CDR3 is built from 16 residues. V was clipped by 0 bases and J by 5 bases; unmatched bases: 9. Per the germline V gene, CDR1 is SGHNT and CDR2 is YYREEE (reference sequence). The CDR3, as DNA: TGTGCCAGCAGCTTGGGCCCCGGGGGGGAAGGGGAGACCCAGTACTTC. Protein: CASSLGPGGEGETQYF.

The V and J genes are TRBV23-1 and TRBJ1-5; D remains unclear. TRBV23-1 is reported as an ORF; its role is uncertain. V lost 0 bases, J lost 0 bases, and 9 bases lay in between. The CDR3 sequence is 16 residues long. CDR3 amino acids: CASSQSPGISNQPQHF. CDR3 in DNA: TGCGCCAGCAGTCAATCGCCAGGTATTAGCAATCAGCCCCAGCATTTT.

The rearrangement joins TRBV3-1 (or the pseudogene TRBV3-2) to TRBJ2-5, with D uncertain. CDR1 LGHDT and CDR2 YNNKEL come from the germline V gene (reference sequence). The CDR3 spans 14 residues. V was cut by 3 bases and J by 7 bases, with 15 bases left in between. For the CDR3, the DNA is TGTGCCAGCAGCCATGCGAAAGCCTACCCGACCCAGTACTTC. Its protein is CASSHAKAYPTQYF.

Written as DNA, the CDR3 is TGTGCCAGCAGCCAAGGGGTGTCTAGCGGGGGGGAAGATACGCAGTATTTT. Its protein product is CASSQGVSSGGEDTQYF. V gene TRBV3-1 (or the pseudogene TRBV3-2) combines with J gene TRBJ2-3, with 12 bases fitting TRBD2. V shed 1 base and J 5 bases; nucleotides not matched to a gene: 7. The CDR3 consists of 17 residues. The germline gives CDR1 LGHDT, CDR2 YNNKEL (reference sequence).

CDR3 nucleotides: TGTGCCAGCAGCTTGAGAAGCGGGGGGCGAGAGACCCAGTACTTC. Residues: CASSLRSGGRETQYF. This chain joins TRBV5-6 and TRBJ2-5, with 9 positions matching TRBD2. Germline CDR1 reads SGHDT; CDR2 reads YYEEEE. The CDR3 runs 15 residues. The J segment lost 4 bases and the V segment lost 1 base, leaving 5 bases of the junction unmatched. Complete variable domain (other parts from reference TRBV5-6 and TRBJ2-5): DAGVTQSPTHLIKTRGQQVTLRCSPKSGHDTVSWYQQALGQGPQFIFQYYEEEERQRGNFPDRFSGHQFPNYSSELNVNALLLGDSALYLCASSLRSGGRETQYFGPGTRLLVL.

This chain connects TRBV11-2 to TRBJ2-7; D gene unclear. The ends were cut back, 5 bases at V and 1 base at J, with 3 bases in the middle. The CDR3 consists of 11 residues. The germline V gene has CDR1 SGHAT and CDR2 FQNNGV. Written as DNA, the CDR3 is TGTGCCAGCAGCACATCCTACGAGCAGTACTTC. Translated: CASSTSYEQYF. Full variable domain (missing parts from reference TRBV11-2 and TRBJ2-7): EAGVAQSPRYKIIEKRQSVAFWCNPISGHATLYWYQQILGQGPKLLIQFQNNGVVDDSQLPKDRFSAERLKGVDSTLKIQPAKLEDSAVYLCASSTSYEQYFGPGTRLTVT.

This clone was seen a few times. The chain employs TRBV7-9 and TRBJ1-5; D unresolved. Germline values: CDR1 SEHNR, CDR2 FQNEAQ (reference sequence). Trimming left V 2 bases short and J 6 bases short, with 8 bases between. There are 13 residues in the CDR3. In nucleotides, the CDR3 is TGTGCCAGCAGCTTACTAGGAGGTCAGCCCCAGCATTTT. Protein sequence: CASSLLGGQPQHF.

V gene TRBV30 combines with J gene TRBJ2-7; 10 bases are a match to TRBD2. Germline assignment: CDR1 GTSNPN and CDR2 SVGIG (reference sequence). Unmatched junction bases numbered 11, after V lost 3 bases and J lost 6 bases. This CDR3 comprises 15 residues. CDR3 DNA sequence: TGTGCCTGGAGGCTCCTAGCGGGAGATCAGGGCGAGCAGTACTTC. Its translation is CAWRLLAGDQGEQYF.

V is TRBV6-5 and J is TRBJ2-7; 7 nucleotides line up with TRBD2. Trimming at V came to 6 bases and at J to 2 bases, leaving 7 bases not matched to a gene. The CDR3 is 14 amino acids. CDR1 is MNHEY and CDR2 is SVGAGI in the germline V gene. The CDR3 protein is CASRGDYKPYEQYF. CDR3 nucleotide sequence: TGTGCCAGCAGGGGGGACTACAAACCCTACGAGCAGTACTTC.

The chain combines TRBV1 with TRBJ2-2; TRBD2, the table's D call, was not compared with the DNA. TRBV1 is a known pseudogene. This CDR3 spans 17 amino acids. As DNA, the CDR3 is TGCACCAGCAGCCAAATGTACGGGGGGTGTAACACCGGGGAGCTGTTTTTT. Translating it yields CTSSQMYGGCNTGELFF.

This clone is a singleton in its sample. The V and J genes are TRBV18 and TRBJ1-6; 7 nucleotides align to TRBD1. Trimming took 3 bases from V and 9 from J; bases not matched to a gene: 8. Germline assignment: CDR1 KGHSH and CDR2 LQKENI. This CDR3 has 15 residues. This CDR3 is CASSPSRGDLSPLHF. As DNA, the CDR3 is TGTGCCAGCTCACCCTCCAGGGGGGACCTTTCACCCCTCCACTTT.

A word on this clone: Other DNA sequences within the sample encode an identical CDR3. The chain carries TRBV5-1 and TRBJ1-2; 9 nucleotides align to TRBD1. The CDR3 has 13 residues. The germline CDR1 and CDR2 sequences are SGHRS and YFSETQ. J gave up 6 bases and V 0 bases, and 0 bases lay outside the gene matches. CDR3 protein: CASSLGQGDGYTF. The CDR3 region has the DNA TGCGCCAGCAGCTTGGGACAGGGGGATGGCTACACCTTC.

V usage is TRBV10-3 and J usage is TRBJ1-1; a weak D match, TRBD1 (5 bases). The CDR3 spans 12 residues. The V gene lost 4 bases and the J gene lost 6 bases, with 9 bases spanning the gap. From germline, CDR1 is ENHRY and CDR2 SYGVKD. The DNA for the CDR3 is TGTGCCATCAGTGTGGCGGGGGCTGAAGCTTTCTTT. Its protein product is CAISVAGAEAFF.

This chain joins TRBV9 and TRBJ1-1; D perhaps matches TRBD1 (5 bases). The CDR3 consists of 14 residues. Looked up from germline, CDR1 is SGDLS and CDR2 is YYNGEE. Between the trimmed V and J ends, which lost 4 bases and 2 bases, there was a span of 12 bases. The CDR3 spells CASSLSRDNTEAFF. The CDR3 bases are TGTGCCAGCAGCCTCTCCAGGGATAACACTGAAGCTTTCTTT.

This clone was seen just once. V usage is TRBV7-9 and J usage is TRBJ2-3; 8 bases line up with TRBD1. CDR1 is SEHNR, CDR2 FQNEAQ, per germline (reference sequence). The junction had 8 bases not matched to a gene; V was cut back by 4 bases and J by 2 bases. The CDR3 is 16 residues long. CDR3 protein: CASSSKADRDTDTQYF. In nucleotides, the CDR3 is TGTGCCAGCAGCTCCAAAGCGGACAGGGACACAGATACGCAGTATTTT.

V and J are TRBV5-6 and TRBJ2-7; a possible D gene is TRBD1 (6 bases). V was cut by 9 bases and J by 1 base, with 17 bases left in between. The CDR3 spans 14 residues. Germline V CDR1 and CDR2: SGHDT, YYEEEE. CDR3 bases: TGTGCCACCCAAAAGGGGGTCGGGTCCTACGAGCAGTACTTC. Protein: CATQKGVGSYEQYF. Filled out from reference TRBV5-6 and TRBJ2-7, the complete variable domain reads DAGVTQSPTHLIKTRGQQVTLRCSPKSGHDTVSWYQQALGQGPQFIFQYYEEEERQRGNFPDRFSGHQFPNYSSELNVNALLLGDSALYLCATQKGVGSYEQYFGPGTRLTVT.

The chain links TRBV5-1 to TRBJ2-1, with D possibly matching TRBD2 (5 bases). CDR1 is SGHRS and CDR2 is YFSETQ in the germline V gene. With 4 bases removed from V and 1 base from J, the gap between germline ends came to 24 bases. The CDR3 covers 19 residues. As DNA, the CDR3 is TGCGCCAGCAGCGCCCCGCCTGGGTTAGGACTGTCGTCCTACAATGAGCAGTTCTTC. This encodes CASSAPPGLGLSSYNEQFF.

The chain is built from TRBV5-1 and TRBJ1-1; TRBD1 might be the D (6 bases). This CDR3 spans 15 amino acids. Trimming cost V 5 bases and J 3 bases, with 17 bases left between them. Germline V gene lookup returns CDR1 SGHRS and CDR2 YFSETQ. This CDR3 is CASSPRGGRDTEAFF. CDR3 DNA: TGCGCCAGCAGTCCCCGGGGGGGGCGGGACACTGAAGCTTTCTTT.

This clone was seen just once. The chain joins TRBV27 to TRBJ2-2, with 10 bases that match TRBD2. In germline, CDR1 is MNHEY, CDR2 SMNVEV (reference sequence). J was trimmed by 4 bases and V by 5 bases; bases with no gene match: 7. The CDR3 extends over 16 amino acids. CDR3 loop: CASSRRTSGSTGELFF. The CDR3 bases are TGTGCCAGCAGTCGTCGGACTAGCGGATCCACCGGGGAGCTGTTTTTT.

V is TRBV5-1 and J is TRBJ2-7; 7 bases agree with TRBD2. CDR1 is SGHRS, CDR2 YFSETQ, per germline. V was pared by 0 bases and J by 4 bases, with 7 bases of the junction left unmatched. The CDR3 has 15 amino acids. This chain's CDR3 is CASSLASGTYYEQYF. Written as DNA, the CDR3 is TGCGCCAGCAGCTTGGCCAGCGGGACTTATTACGAGCAGTACTTC.

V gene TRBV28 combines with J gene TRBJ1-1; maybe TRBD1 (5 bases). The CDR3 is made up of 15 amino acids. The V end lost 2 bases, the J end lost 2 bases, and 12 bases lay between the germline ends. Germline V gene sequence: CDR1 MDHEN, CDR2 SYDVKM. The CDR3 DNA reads TGTGCCAGCAGTTTAGGAGGGACCCCTAACACTGAAGCTTTCTTT. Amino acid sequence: CASSLGGTPNTEAFF.

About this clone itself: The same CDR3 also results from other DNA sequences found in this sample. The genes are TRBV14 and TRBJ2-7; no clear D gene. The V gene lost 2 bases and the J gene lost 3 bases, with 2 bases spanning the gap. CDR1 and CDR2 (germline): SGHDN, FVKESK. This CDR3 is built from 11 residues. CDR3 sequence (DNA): TGTGCCAGCAGCCAATACTACGAGCAGTACTTC. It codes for CASSQYYEQYF.

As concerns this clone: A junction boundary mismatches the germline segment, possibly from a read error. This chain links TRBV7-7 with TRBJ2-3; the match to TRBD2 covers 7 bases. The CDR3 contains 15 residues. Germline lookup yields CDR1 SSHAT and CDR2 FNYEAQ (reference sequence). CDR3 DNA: TGTGCTAGCAGCTTAGGTACTAGCGGCACAGATACGCAGTATTTT. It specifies CASSLGTSGTDTQYF.

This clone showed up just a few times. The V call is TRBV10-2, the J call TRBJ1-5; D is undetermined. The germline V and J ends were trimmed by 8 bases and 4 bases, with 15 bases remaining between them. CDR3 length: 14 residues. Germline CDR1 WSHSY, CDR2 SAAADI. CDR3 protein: CASSPTNPNQPQHF. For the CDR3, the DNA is TGCGCCAGCTCCCCTACTAATCCTAATCAGCCCCAGCATTTT.